One sample yielded the 7 T cell receptor beta chains listed below, sequenced in a study of CD8+CD57+ T cells in acquired aplastic anemia. The template used for profiling TCR beta VDJ and CDR3 was genomic DNA. TCRdb reanalysed the reads using MiXCR and keeps one entry per CDR3 protein. The sample lists more than 150,000 distinct CDR3 sequences, 40% to 55% occurring once. Patients chosen for sequencing had shown CD8+CD57+ cell expansion by flow cytometry. The specimen was sorted CD4+, CD8+, or CD8+CD57+ T cells (not recorded which) from PBMCs. The receptors come from a human donor with aplastic anemia.

This clonotype was seen many times. The V call is TRBV11-2, the J call TRBJ2-2; perhaps TRBD1 as D (6 bases). This CDR3 is built from 18 residues. The germline gives CDR1 SGHAT, CDR2 FQNNGV. The ends were cut back, 2 bases at V and 5 bases at J, with 21 bases in the middle. The DNA of the CDR3 is TGTGCCAGCAGCTTATGGGGCCGGGACACCTTGTGGACCGGGGAGCTGTTTTTT. Its protein is CASSLWGRDTLWTGELFF.

This clonotype was picked up many times. The rearrangement uses TRBV7-3 and TRBJ2-7, with D perhaps matching TRBD2 (6 bases). Between the trimmed V and J ends, which lost 5 bases and 2 bases, there was a span of 13 bases. The germline CDR1 and CDR2 sequences are SGHTA and FQGTGA. This CDR3 has 14 amino acids. CDR3 region: CASSTGRGPYEQYF. The CDR3 DNA sequence: TGTGCCAGCAGCACCGGGAGAGGCCCCTACGAGCAGTACTTC.

The gene calls are TRBV5-1 and TRBJ1-4; D is unresolved. Germline CDR1 SGHRS, CDR2 YFSETQ. Trimming shortened V by 2 bases and J by 0 bases, and 2 bases separated the two germline ends. The CDR3 sequence is 13 residues long. The CDR3 DNA reads TGCGCCAGCAGCTTAACAACTAATGAAAAACTGTTTTTT. Amino acid sequence: CASSLTTNEKLFF.

The V gene is TRBV6-1, the J gene TRBJ2-6, with D possibly being TRBD1 (6 bases). In germline, CDR1 is MNHNS, CDR2 SASEGT. This CDR3 is 18 amino acids long. V lost 7 bases and J lost 0, with 19 bases in between. Written as DNA, the CDR3 is TGTGCCAGCACAAGGGACGGCCGAGGGGGCTCTGGGGCCAACGTCCTGACTTTC. Translation gives CASTRDGRGGSGANVLTF.

Note on this clonotype: A much larger clonotype is one base distant, so this may be a read error. V gene TRBV6-5 combines with J gene TRBJ1-1; D possibly corresponds to TRBD1 (5 bases). In germline, CDR1 is MNHEY, CDR2 SVGAGI. This CDR3 is 14 amino acids long. The CDR3 here is CARSYSRGNTEAFF. The CDR3 DNA follows: TGTGCCCGCAGTTACTCGAGGGGGAACACTGAAGCTTTCTTT.

The chain links TRBV27 to TRBJ1-5; TRBD1 is a possible D gene (6 bases). The CDR3 runs to 15 residues. Germline V lookup: CDR1 MNHEY, CDR2 SMNVEV (reference sequence). The V and J ends lost 3 bases and 0 bases respectively, with 9 bases between them. The CDR3 spells CASSFYRDSNQPQHF. The CDR3 nucleotides read TGTGCCAGCAGTTTTTACAGGGATAGCAATCAGCCCCAGCATTTT.

This clonotype was seen ten or more times. This chain connects TRBV19 to TRBJ2-7; D call uncertain. Per the germline V gene, CDR1 is LNHDA and CDR2 is SQIVND (reference sequence). CDR3 length: 11 residues. DNA for the CDR3: TGTGCTTCTGCCGACTCCTACGAGCAGTACTTC. It encodes CASADSYEQYF.